The text below deals with one T cell receptor beta chain. The entry originates in a study of shared clonotypes between healthy human individuals. This CDR3 is built from 14 residues. V was shortened by 3 bases and J by 5 bases, with 11 bases between the two germline ends. Germline V CDR1 and CDR2: SEHNR, FQNEAQ (reference sequence). Positively selected for CCR7, the CD45RO-negative cells used as naive CD8 cells excluded terminally differentiated effector memory CD45RA+ cells. TCRdb's table, derived via immunoSEQ multiplex PCR, lists solely in-frame clones and lacks some. The table has roughly 590,000 clones, 95% seen once.

What was sequenced was naive CD8+ T cells sorted from blood. The chain joins TRBV7-9 to TRBJ2-4; weak D call: TRBD2 (6 bases). This receptor was taken from a woman aged 30 to 39 in good health. The DNA of the CDR3 is TGTGCCAGCAGCTTGGCGGGAAAGGAAAACATTCAGTACTTC. As protein: CASSLAGKENIQYF.